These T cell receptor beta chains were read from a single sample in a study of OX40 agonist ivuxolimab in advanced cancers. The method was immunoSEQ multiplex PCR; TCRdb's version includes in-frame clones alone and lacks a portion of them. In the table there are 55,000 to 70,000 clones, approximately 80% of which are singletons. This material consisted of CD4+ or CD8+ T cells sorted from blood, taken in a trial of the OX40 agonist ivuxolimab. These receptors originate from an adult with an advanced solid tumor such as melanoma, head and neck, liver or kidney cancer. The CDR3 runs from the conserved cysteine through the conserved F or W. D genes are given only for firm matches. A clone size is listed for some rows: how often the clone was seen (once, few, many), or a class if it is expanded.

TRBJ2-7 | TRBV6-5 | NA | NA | CASNNRRGSYEQYF | TGTGCCAGCAATAACAGAAGAGGATCCTACGAGCAGTACTTC
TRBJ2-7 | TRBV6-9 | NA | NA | CASREQVF | TGTGCCAGCAGGGAACAGGTTTTC
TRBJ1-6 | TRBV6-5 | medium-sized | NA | CASSPGSPPLHF | TGTGCCAGCAGTCCGGGCAGCCCACCCCTCCACTTT
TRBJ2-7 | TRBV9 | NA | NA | CASSVGEGSSYEQYF | TGTGCCAGCAGCGTAGGTGAGGGTAGCTCCTACGAGCAGTACTTC
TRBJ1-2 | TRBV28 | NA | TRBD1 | CASGGQGAGYGYTF | TGTGCCAGCGGCGGACAGGGGGCGGGCTATGGCTACACCTTC
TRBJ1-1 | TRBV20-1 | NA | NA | CSARQVIGAFF | TGCAGTGCTAGACAGGTAATTGGAGCTTTCTTT
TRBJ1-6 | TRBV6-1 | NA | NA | CASSEGNSYNSPLHF | TGTGCCAGCAGTGAAGGCAACTCCTATAATTCACCCCTCCACTTT
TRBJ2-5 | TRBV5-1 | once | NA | CASSLTPGRETQYF | TGCGCCAGCAGCTTGACGCCTGGTCGGGAGACCCAGTACTTC
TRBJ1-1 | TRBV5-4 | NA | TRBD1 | CASSSQGPTEAFF | TGTGCCAGCAGCTCACAGGGGCCCACTGAAGCTTTCTTT
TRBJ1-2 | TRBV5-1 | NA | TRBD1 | CASSFQGEEGGYTF | TGCGCCAGCAGCTTCCAGGGGGAGGAAGGGGGCTACACCTTC
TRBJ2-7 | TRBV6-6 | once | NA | CASSPGRQPRYEQYF | TGTGCCAGCAGTCCCGGCAGGCAGCCCCGGTACGAGCAGTACTTC
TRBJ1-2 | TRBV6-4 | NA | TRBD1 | CASASGQVDGYTF | TGTGCCAGTGCCTCCGGACAGGTAGATGGCTACACCTTC
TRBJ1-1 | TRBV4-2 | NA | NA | CASSRETEFTEAFF | TGTGCCAGCAGCCGAGAGACCGAGTTCACTGAAGCTTTCTTT
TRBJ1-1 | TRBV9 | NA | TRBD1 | CASSSQTGVGEAFF | TGTGCCAGCAGCTCCCAGACAGGGGTGGGTGAAGCTTTCTTT
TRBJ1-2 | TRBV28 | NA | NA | CASSSPGTANYGYTF | TGTGCCAGCAGTTCTCCCGGGACTGCTAACTATGGCTACACCTTC
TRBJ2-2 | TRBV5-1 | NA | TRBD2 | CASSLSGGVSTGELFF | TGCGCCAGCAGCCTTAGCGGGGGCGTCTCAACCGGGGAGCTGTTTTTT
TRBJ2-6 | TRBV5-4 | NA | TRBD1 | CASSPSNRGRSSGANVLTF | TGTGCCAGCAGCCCGTCGAACAGGGGTCGAAGCTCTGGGGCCAACGTCCTGACCTTC
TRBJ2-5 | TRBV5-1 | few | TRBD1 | CASSGGTGGYQETQYF | TGCGCCAGCAGCGGCGGGACAGGGGGATACCAAGAGACCCAGTACTTC
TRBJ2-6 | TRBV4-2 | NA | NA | CASSQDRQGSGANVLTF | TGTGCCAGCAGCCAAGATCGTCAGGGATCTGGGGCCAACGTCCTGACTTTC
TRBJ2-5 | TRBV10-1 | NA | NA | CASSLQGAETQYF | TGCGCCAGCAGCCTACAGGGAGCAGAGACCCAGTACTTC
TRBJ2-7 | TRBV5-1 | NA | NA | CASSLDGGLTSYEQYF | TGCGCCAGCAGCTTGGATGGTGGTCTCACCTCCTACGAGCAGTACTTC
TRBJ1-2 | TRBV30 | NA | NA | CACLTVYRDRRRGYTF | TGTGCCTGCCTAACCGTTTACCGGGACCGGAGACGTGGCTACACCTTC
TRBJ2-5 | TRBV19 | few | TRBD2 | CASSTSGGLQETQYF | TGTGCCAGTAGTACCTCGGGGGGACTTCAAGAGACCCAGTACTTC
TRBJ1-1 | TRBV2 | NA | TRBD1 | CASSERDRGRTEAFF | TGTGCCAGCAGTGAACGGGACAGGGGGAGGACTGAAGCTTTCTTT
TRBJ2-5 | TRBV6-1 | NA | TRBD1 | CASRGTGVETQYF | TGTGCCAGCAGAGGAACAGGGGTCGAGACCCAGTACTTC
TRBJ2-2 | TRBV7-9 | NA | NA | CASSLFAANTGELFF | TGTGCCAGCAGCTTGTTTGCAGCGAACACCGGGGAGCTGTTTTTT
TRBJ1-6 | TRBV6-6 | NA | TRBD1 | CASAGTGYSPLHF | TGTGCCAGCGCCGGGACAGGGTATTCACCCCTCCACTTT
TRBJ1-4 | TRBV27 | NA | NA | CASSQDRATNEKLFF | TGTGCCAGCAGCCAGGACCGAGCAACTAATGAAAAACTGTTTTTT
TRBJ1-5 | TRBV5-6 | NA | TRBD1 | CASSFQGGRQPQHF | TGTGCCAGCAGCTTTCAGGGGGGACGCCAGCCCCAGCATTTT
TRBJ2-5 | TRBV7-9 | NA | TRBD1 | CASSPGTGIQETQYF | TGTGCCAGCAGCCCGGGGACAGGGATTCAAGAGACCCAGTACTTC
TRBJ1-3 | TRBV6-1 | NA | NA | CASSEVRGSGNTIYF | TGTGCCAGCAGTGAGGTCAGGGGCTCTGGAAACACCATATATTTT
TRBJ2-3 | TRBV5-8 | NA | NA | CASSLGGTDTQYF | TGTGCCAGCAGCTTGGGCGGGACAGATACGCAGTATTTT
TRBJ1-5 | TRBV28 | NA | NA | CASSLGGNGQPQHF | TGTGCCAGCAGTTTGGGCGGGAATGGTCAGCCCCAGCATTTT